Below, 19 T cell receptor beta chains from the same sample are listed, as sequenced in a study of T cell responses to AZD1222 COVID-19 vaccine. Profiled with immunoSEQ multiplex PCR; TCRdb holds only in-frame clones, not every one. This table holds some 190,000 clones, roughly 91% found once. The sample here was peripheral blood, taken 28 days after the second AZD1222 dose. The receptors shown here come from an adult who received the AZD1222 COVID-19 vaccine.

This chain uses TRBV5-1 with TRBJ2-5, with TRBD2 matching 8 bases. Germline CDR1 reads SGHRS; CDR2 reads YFSETQ. The CDR3 is 15 amino acids. V trimming: 4 bases; J trimming: 5 bases; junction bases outside the gene matches: 10. The CDR3 DNA reads as TGCGCCAGCAGCATCTCTGGGACTAGGCAGGAGACCCAGTACTTC. Residues: CASSISGTRQETQYF.

This chain uses TRBV5-6 with TRBJ2-7; D is unclear. With 3 bases removed from V and 6 bases from J, the gap between germline ends came to 10 bases. The germline CDR1 and CDR2 sequences are SGHDT and YYEEEE. The CDR3 consists of 12 residues. CDR3 protein: CASSSSDPEQYF. The CDR3 region has the DNA TGTGCCAGCAGCTCCTCGGACCCCGAGCAGTACTTC.

The J gene is TRBJ1-5, the V gene TRBV3-1 (or the pseudogene TRBV3-2); no firm D call. This CDR3 is 13 amino acids long. In germline, CDR1 is LGHDT, CDR2 YNNKEL (reference sequence). The V gene lost 3 bases and the J gene lost 6 bases, with 9 bases spanning the gap. The CDR3: CASSHGGVQPQHF. CDR3 nucleotide sequence: TGTGCCAGCAGCCACGGTGGGGTTCAGCCCCAGCATTTT.

This chain links TRBV6-1 with TRBJ2-7, with D perhaps TRBD2 (6 bases). Germline CDR1 reads MNHNS; CDR2 reads SASEGT. V shed 2 bases and J shed 3 bases, with 14 bases lying between them. The length of the CDR3 is 15 residues. The CDR3 DNA reads TGTGCCAGCAGTGAACGGATAGCGGCGAGCTACGAGCAGTACTTC. Translated, it gives CASSERIAASYEQYF.

V usage is TRBV11-2 and J usage is TRBJ1-4; D possibly corresponds to TRBD1 (6 bases). CDR3 length equals 13 residues. V lost 4 bases and J lost 7, with 10 bases in between. Germline V lookup: CDR1 SGHAT, CDR2 FQNNGV. CDR3: CASSSWTVEKLFF. CDR3 coding DNA: TGTGCCAGCAGCTCGTGGACAGTTGAAAAACTGTTTTTT.

The V gene is TRBV5-4, the J gene TRBJ2-3; 11 bases fit TRBD2. The CDR3 runs to 16 residues. Looked up from germline, CDR1 is SGHNT and CDR2 is YYREEE (reference sequence). J gave up 7 bases and V 3 bases, and 10 bases lay outside the gene matches. CDR3 bases: TGTGCCAGCAGCTCCAAACTAGCGGGAGTTGGATATACGCAGTATTTT. Translated: CASSSKLAGVGYTQYF.

V gene TRBV3-1 (or the pseudogene TRBV3-2) combines with J gene TRBJ2-1; 8 bases agree with TRBD1. This CDR3 is 17 amino acids long. Germline CDR1 and CDR2: LGHDT and YNNKEL (reference sequence). The V and J ends lost 3 bases and 5 bases, in that order; junction bases with no gene match: 12. CDR3: CASSHLSGQVIDNEQFF. The CDR3, as DNA: TGTGCCAGCAGCCATTTGTCGGGACAGGTAATCGACAATGAGCAGTTCTTC.

This clone was observed a handful of times. The V gene is TRBV27, the J gene TRBJ2-7; TRBD1 matches 8 bases. Germline lookup yields CDR1 MNHEY and CDR2 SMNVEV (reference sequence). The CDR3 has 12 amino acids. The junction had 7 bases not matched to a gene; V was cut back by 5 bases and J by 10 bases. CDR3 nucleotide sequence: TGTGCCAGCAGTGCTGCGGACAGGGAACAGTACTTC. This sequence encodes CASSAADREQYF.

This clone was observed a handful of times. In DNA form, the CDR3 reads TGTGCCACCAGTGACGCGGGACAGGGGTTCTACGAGCAGTACTTC. Translating gives CATSDAGQGFYEQYF. This chain uses TRBV24-1 with TRBJ2-7; 10 bases align to TRBD1. Unmatched junction bases numbered 5, after V lost 4 bases and J lost 3 bases. The CDR3 is 15 amino acids. Germline values: CDR1 KGHDR, CDR2 SFDVKD.

The rearrangement joins TRBV7-9 to TRBJ2-7; 7 bases match TRBD1. Germline V gene sequence: CDR1 SEHNR, CDR2 FQNEAQ (reference sequence). This CDR3 comprises 14 residues. V gave up 1 base and J gave up 3 bases; unmatched junction bases: 3. The CDR3 DNA reads as TGTGCCAGCAGCTTAGGGCAGGGGGACTACGAGCAGTACTTC. Translated: CASSLGQGDYEQYF.

This clone has just one count. In DNA, the CDR3 is TGTGCCAGCAGTGAAAAGAGATCTAGCGGGGCGGACGAGCAGTACTTC. The encoded protein is CASSEKRSSGADEQYF. The V and J genes are TRBV2 and TRBJ2-7; 9 bases line up with TRBD2. CDR3 length equals 16 residues. Germline CDR1 reads SNHLY; CDR2 reads FYNNEI. The ends lost 2 bases at V and 5 bases at J; junction bases unmatched: 10. The full variable domain, rest sourced from reference TRBV2 and TRBJ2-7, is EPEVTQTPSHQVTQMGQEVILRCVPISNHLYFYWYRQILGQKVEFLVSFYNNEISEKSEIFDDQFSVERPDGSNFTLKIRSTKLEDSAMYFCASSEKRSSGADEQYFGPGTRLTVT.

In this sample, this clone turned up once. V usage is TRBV30 and J usage is TRBJ2-5; D might be TRBD1 (6 bases). V lost 0 bases and J 6 bases, leaving 11 bases between the germline ends. Germline CDR1 is GTSNPN and CDR2 is SVGIG (reference sequence). CDR3 length: 13 amino acids. The CDR3 loop is CAWSVKGTKTQYF. As DNA, the CDR3 is TGTGCCTGGAGTGTAAAGGGGACAAAGACCCAGTACTTC. Together with reference TRBV30 and TRBJ2-5, the CDR3 gives the full variable domain: SQTIHQWPATLVQPVGSPLSLECTVEGTSNPNLYWYRQAAGRGLQLLFYSVGIGQISSEVPQNLSASRPQDRQFILSSKKLLLSDSGFYLCAWSVKGTKTQYFGPGTRLLVL.

The genes are TRBV30 and TRBJ1-1, with a tentative D call TRBD1 (5 bases). V gave up 4 bases and J gave up 1 base, with 13 bases separating them. CDR3 size: 14 residues. The germline V gene has CDR1 GTSNPN and CDR2 SVGIG (reference sequence). The CDR3 DNA sequence: TGTGCCTGGACCACCGTTACAGGGAACACTGAAGCTTTCTTT. Translating it yields CAWTTVTGNTEAFF.

The chain links TRBV27 to TRBJ1-5, with TRBD1 matching over 7 bases. Germline V gene sequence: CDR1 MNHEY, CDR2 SMNVEV (reference sequence). J lost 5 bases, V lost 5 bases, and 9 bases had no gene match. The CDR3 has 15 amino acids. CDR3 sequence (DNA): TGTGCCAGCAGTCCAGGGGGATCCGGCGATCAGCCCCAGCATTTT. Protein product: CASSPGGSGDQPQHF.

The CDR3: CASSRGVYGYTF. CDR3 nucleotides: TGTGCCAGCAGCCGGGGGGTGTATGGCTACACCTTC. The chain uses TRBV12-3 or TRBV12-4 and TRBJ1-2; possibly TRBD1 for D (5 bases). The CDR3 has 12 amino acids. With 6 bases removed from V and 5 bases from J, the gap between germline ends came to 10 bases.

In DNA form, the CDR3 reads TGTGCCAGCAGCTTTGAGACAGGGAATTCACCCCTCCACTTT. This encodes CASSFETGNSPLHF. The chain carries TRBV5-5 and TRBJ1-6, with 7 bases identical to TRBD1. The V segment lost 2 bases and the J segment 7 bases; nucleotides outside the gene matches: 3. Germline V gene lookup returns CDR1 SGHKS and CDR2 YYEKEE (reference sequence). CDR3 length equals 14 residues.

The chain has TRBV19 and TRBJ2-1, with 12 bases lining up with TRBD2. V gave up 9 bases and J gave up 4 bases; unmatched junction bases: 4. The CDR3 is 14 amino acids. Germline assignment: CDR1 LNHDA and CDR2 SQIVND (reference sequence). CDR3 sequence reads: CASQTSGGYNEQFF. The CDR3 region has the DNA TGTGCCAGCCAAACTAGCGGGGGGTACAATGAGCAGTTCTTC.

The chain recombines TRBV5-4 with TRBJ1-2; 8 bases are shared with TRBD1. Germline V CDR1 and CDR2: SGHNT, YYREEE (reference sequence). Losses at the gene ends were 4 bases for V and 8 bases for J; bases not matched to a gene: 13. CDR3 length: 15 residues. The chain's CDR3 is CASSPGQGAGGGYTF. The CDR3 region has the DNA TGTGCCAGCAGCCCCGGACAGGGCGCAGGGGGAGGCTACACCTTC.

The V and J genes are TRBV25-1 and TRBJ1-3; no reliable D call. Germline V lookup: CDR1 MGHDK, CDR2 SYGVNS. V was pared by 1 base and J by 3 bases, with 7 bases between. The CDR3 is made up of 14 amino acids. The CDR3 is CASSEWGNGNTIYF. The CDR3 coding sequence is TGTGCCAGCAGTGAATGGGGTAATGGAAACACCATATATTTT. Using reference TRBV25-1 and TRBJ1-3 for the parts outside the CDR3, the full variable domain is EADIYQTPRYLVIGTGKKITLECSQTMGHDKMYWYQQDPGMELHLIHYSYGVNSTEKGDLSSESTVSRIRTEHFPLTLESARPSHTSQYLCASSEWGNGNTIYFGEGSWLTVV.